Listed below are T cell receptor beta chains from one sample, sequenced in a study of T cells in Graves' hyperthyroidism and ophthalmopathy. TCRdb used MiXCR to reprocess the multiplex PCR reads, holding one entry per CDR3 protein. The sample gives approximately 710,000 distinct CDR3 sequences, around 15% of which show up once; 15% is in the top ten. The sequenced sample consisted of blood. The receptor set was obtained from a man in his fifties or sixties with Graves' hyperthyroidism. CDR3s include the opening cysteine and the closing phenylalanine or tryptophan. Fields, in order: CDR3 protein, CDR3 DNA, D gene, V gene, clone size, J gene. The D gene is left open where the match is weak. The size field is filled for only some rows; it gives once, few, many or a size class.

CASSLLLVAAGAPDTQYF | TGTGCCAGCAGCCTCCTCTTGGTCGCAGCGGGAGCCCCAGATACGCAGTATTTT | TRBD2 | TRBV7-9 | many | TRBJ2-3
CSVRTGWTEAFF | TGCAGCGTTCGGACAGGGTGGACTGAAGCTTTCTTT | TRBD1 | TRBV29-1 | many | TRBJ1-1
CASRSYGGGGNEQYF | TGTGCCAGCAGGTCCTATGGTGGGGGAGGAAACGAGCAGTACTTC | - | TRBV5-6 | few | TRBJ2-7
CASSIFSSYNEQFF | TGTGCCAGTAGTATCTTTAGCTCCTACAATGAGCAGTTCTTC | - | TRBV19 | - | TRBJ2-1
CASRLRDRNYGYTF | TGTGCCAGCAGGTTACGGGACAGGAACTATGGCTACACCTTC | TRBD1 | TRBV7-3 | many | TRBJ1-2
CASSLAGGINEQFF | TGTGCCAGTAGCCTAGCGGGAGGGATCAATGAGCAGTTCTTC | TRBD2 | TRBV19 | - | TRBJ2-1
CASRNRTFNEQFF | TGTGCCAGCAGGAATAGGACTTTCAATGAGCAGTTCTTC | - | TRBV2 | many | TRBJ2-1
CATSDPSTGSGETQYF | TGTGCCACCAGCGACCCCTCCACAGGGTCCGGGGAGACCCAGTACTTC | - | TRBV2 | many | TRBJ2-5
CASSFESLSGNEQYF | TGTGCCAGCAGCTTCGAGAGTCTTTCCGGCAACGAGCAGTACTTC | - | TRBV7-8 | many | TRBJ2-7
CSARGLAGGPLDEQFF | TGCAGTGCTAGGGGACTAGCGGGAGGGCCCTTGGATGAGCAGTTCTTC | TRBD2 | TRBV20-1 | - | TRBJ2-1
CASSVGLVYEQFF | TGTGCCAGCAGTGTTGGACTAGTTTATGAGCAGTTCTTC | TRBD2 | TRBV6-1 | many | TRBJ2-1
CASSGRPDGYTF | TGTGCCAGCAGCGGACGACCGGATGGCTACACCTTC | - | TRBV9 | many | TRBJ1-2
CASSLLLDREDTDTQYF | TGTGCCAGCAGTCTACTCCTGGACAGGGAGGACACAGATACGCAGTATTTT | TRBD1 | TRBV27 | - | TRBJ2-3
CASSFGSGYVNEQFF | TGCGCCAGCAGCTTCGGCTCAGGGTACGTGAATGAGCAGTTCTTC | - | TRBV5-1 | - | TRBJ2-1
CASSTGTRYNEQFF | TGTGCCAGCAGTACCGGGACTCGCTACAATGAGCAGTTCTTC | - | TRBV12-3/TRBV12-4 | few | TRBJ2-1
CASSLSGRHTEAFF | TGTGCCAGCAGTTTGTCGGGGCGTCACACTGAAGCTTTCTTT | - | TRBV27 | - | TRBJ1-1
CASRGTSAYTGELFF | TGTGCCAGCAGAGGGACTAGCGCCTACACCGGGGAGCTGTTTTTT | TRBD2 | TRBV11-2 | - | TRBJ2-2
CASSYSITGSGTEAFF | TGTGCCAGCAGTTACTCGATTACGGGATCTGGGACTGAAGCTTTCTTT | - | TRBV6-5 | many | TRBJ1-1
CSANPGTLSYEQYF | TGCAGTGCTAACCCCGGGACACTCTCCTACGAGCAGTACTTC | - | TRBV20-1 | many | TRBJ2-7
CAGSSHKDTPGGNEQFF | TGTGCCGGCAGCTCCCACAAGGACACCCCCGGTGGGAATGAGCAGTTCTTC | - | TRBV7-9 | - | TRBJ2-1
CASSRGGVYNEQFF | TGTGCCAGCAGCCGGGGAGGCGTCTACAATGAGCAGTTCTTC | - | TRBV25-1 | - | TRBJ2-1
CASSLSPTGLGTEAFF | TGTGCCAGCAGCTTAAGCCCTACAGGGCTGGGCACTGAAGCTTTCTTT | - | TRBV7-9 | - | TRBJ1-1
CSASPGDRGPPQHF | TGCAGTGCTAGTCCCGGAGACAGGGGTCCGCCCCAGCATTTT | TRBD1 | TRBV20-1 | - | TRBJ1-5
CSVLYRGRPEAFF | TGCAGCGTTTTATACAGGGGACGTCCTGAAGCTTTCTTT | TRBD1 | TRBV29-1 | - | TRBJ1-1
CASTTSGGEWEQYF | TGTGCTAGCACCACCTCTGGGGGGGAGTGGGAGCAGTACTTC | TRBD2 | TRBV7-7 | - | TRBJ2-7
CASSGQPVGNQPQHF | TGTGCCAGCAGTGGCCAACCTGTAGGCAATCAGCCCCAGCATTTT | - | TRBV2 | many | TRBJ1-5
CASMLGLAGLETQYF | TGTGCCAGCATGCTGGGACTAGCGGGACTAGAGACCCAGTACTTC | TRBD2 | TRBV2 | many | TRBJ2-5
CASGNTEQFF | TGTGCCAGCGGAAATACTGAGCAGTTCTTC | - | TRBV27 | few | TRBJ2-1
CALRPGRATDTQYF | TGTGCCCTCAGGCCGGGCAGGGCGACAGATACGCAGTATTTT | - | TRBV10-3 | many | TRBJ2-3
CASRDSTYTGELFF | TGTGCCAGCAGAGACAGTACTTACACCGGGGAGCTGTTTTTT | - | TRBV9 | many | TRBJ2-2
CASSESDSPYEKLFF | TGTGCCAGCAGCGAATCGGACAGCCCTTATGAAAAACTGTTTTTT | - | TRBV5-6 | few | TRBJ1-4
CASSLALAGPDTQYF | TGTGCCAGCAGCTTGGCACTAGCGGGACCGGATACGCAGTATTTT | TRBD2 | TRBV5-5 | many | TRBJ2-3
CASITRASGVPTGELFF | TGTGCCAGCATCACTCGGGCTAGCGGGGTTCCCACCGGGGAGCTGTTTTTT | TRBD2 | TRBV7-9 | many | TRBJ2-2
CASSLRRAETQYF | TGCGCCAGCAGCCTCCGCCGGGCGGAGACCCAGTACTTC | - | TRBV4-1 | many | TRBJ2-5
CASSLGWGPNTGELFF | TGTGCCAGCAGCTTAGGTTGGGGCCCCAACACCGGGGAGCTGTTTTTT | - | TRBV11-2 | many | TRBJ2-2
CASSEPAFGTDTQYF | TGTGCCAGCAGTGAACCTGCATTTGGCACAGATACGCAGTATTTT | - | TRBV2 | few | TRBJ2-3
CASRTDEKLFF | TGTGCCAGCCGGACCGACGAAAAACTGTTTTTT | - | TRBV28 | many | TRBJ1-4
CASSFWVAPVYEQYF | TGTGCCAGCAGTTTTTGGGTAGCGCCAGTCTACGAGCAGTACTTC | - | TRBV12-3/TRBV12-4 | many | TRBJ2-7
CASSGGLAGGVVTGELFF | TGTGCCAGCAGCGGGGGACTAGCGGGAGGAGTAGTCACCGGGGAGCTGTTTTTT | TRBD2 | TRBV9 | - | TRBJ2-2
CASSLRTNEKLFF | TGTGCCAGCAGTCTCCGAACTAATGAAAAACTGTTTTTT | - | TRBV18 | many | TRBJ1-4
CASSQAGTNTEAFF | TGTGCCAGCAGCCAAGCCGGGACAAACACTGAAGCTTTCTTT | - | TRBV3-1 | many | TRBJ1-1
CASSPIAGMDTQYF | TGTGCCAGCTCACCAATCGCAGGGATGGATACGCAGTATTTT | - | TRBV18 | few | TRBJ2-3
CASSLGPDYGYTF | TGTGCCAGCAGCTTAGGGCCGGACTATGGCTACACCTTC | - | TRBV11-2 | many | TRBJ1-2